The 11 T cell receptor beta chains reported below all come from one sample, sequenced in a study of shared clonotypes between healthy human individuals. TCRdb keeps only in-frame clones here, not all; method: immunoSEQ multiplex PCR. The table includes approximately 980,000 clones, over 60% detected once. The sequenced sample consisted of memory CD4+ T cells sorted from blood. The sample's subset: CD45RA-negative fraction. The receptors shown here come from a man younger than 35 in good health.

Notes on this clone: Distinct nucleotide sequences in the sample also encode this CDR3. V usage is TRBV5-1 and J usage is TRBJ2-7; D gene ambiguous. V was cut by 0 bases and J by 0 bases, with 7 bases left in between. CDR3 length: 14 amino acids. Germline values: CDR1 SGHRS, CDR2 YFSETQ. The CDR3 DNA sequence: TGCGCCAGCAGCTTGGGTTCGAGCTCCTACGAGCAGTACTTC. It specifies CASSLGSSSYEQYF.

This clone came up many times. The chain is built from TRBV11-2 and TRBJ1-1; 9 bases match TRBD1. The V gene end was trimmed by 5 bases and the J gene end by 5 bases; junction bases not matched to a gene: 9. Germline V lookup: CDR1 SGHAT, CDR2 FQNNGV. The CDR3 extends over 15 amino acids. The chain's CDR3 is CASSAAGTGMTEAFF. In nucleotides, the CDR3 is TGTGCCAGCAGCGCAGCCGGGACAGGGATGACTGAAGCTTTCTTT.

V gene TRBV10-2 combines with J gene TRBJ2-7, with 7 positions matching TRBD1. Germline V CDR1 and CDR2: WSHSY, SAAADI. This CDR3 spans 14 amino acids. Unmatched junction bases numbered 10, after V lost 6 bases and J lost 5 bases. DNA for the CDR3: TGCGCCAGCAGAGGACAGGCGCCGATTAACGAGCAGTACTTC. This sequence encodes CASRGQAPINEQYF.

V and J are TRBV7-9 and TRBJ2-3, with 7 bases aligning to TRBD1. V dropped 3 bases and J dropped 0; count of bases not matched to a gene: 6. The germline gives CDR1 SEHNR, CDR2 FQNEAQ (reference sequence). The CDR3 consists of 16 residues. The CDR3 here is CASSFDMGQSTDTQYF. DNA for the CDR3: TGTGCCAGCAGCTTTGACATGGGACAGAGCACAGATACGCAGTATTTT.

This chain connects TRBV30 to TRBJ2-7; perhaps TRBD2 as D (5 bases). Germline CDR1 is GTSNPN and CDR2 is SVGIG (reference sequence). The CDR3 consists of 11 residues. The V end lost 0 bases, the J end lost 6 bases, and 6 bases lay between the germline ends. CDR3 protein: CAWSVGSEQYF. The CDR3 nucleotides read TGTGCCTGGAGTGTAGGGAGCGAGCAGTACTTC.

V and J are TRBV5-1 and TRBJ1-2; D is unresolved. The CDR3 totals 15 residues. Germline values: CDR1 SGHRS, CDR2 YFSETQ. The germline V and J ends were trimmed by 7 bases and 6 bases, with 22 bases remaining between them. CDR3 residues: CASHSSELGYHGYTF. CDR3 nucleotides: TGCGCCAGCCATTCCAGTGAGTTGGGTTATCATGGCTACACCTTC.

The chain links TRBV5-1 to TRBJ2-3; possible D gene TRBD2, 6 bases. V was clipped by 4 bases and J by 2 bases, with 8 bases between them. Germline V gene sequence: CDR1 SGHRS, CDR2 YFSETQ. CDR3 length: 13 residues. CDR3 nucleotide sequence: TGCGCCAGCAGCGCGGGATTCACAGATACGCAGTATTTT. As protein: CASSAGFTDTQYF.

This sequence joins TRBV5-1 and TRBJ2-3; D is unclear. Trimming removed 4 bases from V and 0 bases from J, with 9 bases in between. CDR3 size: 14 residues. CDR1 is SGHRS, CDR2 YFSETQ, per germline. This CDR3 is CASSDPGSTDTQYF. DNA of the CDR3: TGCGCCAGCAGCGACCCGGGTAGCACAGATACGCAGTATTTT.

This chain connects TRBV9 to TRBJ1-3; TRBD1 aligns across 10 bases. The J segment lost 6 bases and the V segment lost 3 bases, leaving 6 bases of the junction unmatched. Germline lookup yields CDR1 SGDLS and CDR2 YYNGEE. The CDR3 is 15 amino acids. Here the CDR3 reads CASSGDGTGVNTIYF. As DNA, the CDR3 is TGTGCCAGCAGCGGGGACGGGACAGGGGTAAACACCATATATTTT.

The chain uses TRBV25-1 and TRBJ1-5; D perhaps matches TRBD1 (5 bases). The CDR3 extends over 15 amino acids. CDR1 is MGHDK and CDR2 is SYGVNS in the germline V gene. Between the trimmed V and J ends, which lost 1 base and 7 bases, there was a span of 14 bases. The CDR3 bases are TGTGCCAGCAGTGAATTCGGGGCAGGGCCGCAGCCCCAGCATTTT. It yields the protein CASSEFGAGPQPQHF.

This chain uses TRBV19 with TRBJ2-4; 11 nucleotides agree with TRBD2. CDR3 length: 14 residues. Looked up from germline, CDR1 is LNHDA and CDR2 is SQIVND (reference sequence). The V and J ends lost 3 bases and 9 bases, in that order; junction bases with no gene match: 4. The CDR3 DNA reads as TGTGCCAGTAGTATTACTAGCGGGAGCAGCATTCAGTACTTC. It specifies CASSITSGSSIQYF.